This TCR beta chain was sequenced for a study of blood T cell repertoires in COVID-19. On the study more broadly: Whether acute or convalescent, the COVID-19 samples came from the United States, Italy and Spain.

This clone was detected once. The participants were between about 18 and 100 years old and came from about two dozen US areas. The CDR3 is 14 residues long. The V end was cut by 4 bases, the J end by 5 bases, with 14 bases between. Germline V gene data show CDR1 as SGHRS and CDR2 as YFSETQ. As processed by the authors: Reference gene primer amplification yielded estimated nucleated cell counts. Sequencing was performed with immunoSEQ multiplex PCR; in TCRdb, only in-frame clones are kept and a portion is missing. That table is the source of V, J and clone size, and D and trimming were worked out from the DNA. The data show roughly 300,000 clones, over 75% seen once.

The chain couples TRBV5-1 to TRBJ2-3, with D possibly being TRBD1 (5 bases). This TCR came from a man aged 30 to 45 who had recovered from COVID-19. Sequences were obtained from PBMCs or T cells enriched from blood (not recorded which). This chain's CDR3 is CASSRPGSEDTQYF. CDR3 DNA: TGCGCCAGCAGCCGGCCAGGGTCTGAAGATACGCAGTATTTT.